This TCR beta chain was observed in a study of blood T cells in healthy people across ages. Through a sample-barcoded 5' primer and a J-beta primer mix, a second PCR was run for roughly 6 to 11 cycles. Researchers report that each sample yielded at least 3 million CDR3-containing paired-end reads. TCRdb recomputed calls from the 5' RACE reads with MiXCR, one row per CDR3 protein. The repertoire holds 790,000 or so distinct CDR3 sequences, with around 50% as singletons. This clonotype has ten or more counts. Its antigen remains unidentified. Study-level results: Naive T cell percentage by flow cytometry tracked strongly with beta diversity.

The source is an older man in good health. Source material: blood.

CDR3 DNA sequence: TGTGCCAGCAGCTTGGGCAATCTAGAATACAATGAGCAGTTCTTC. Its translation: CASSLGNLEYNEQFF. The chain combines TRBV5-6 with TRBJ2-1; no clear D gene. The germline gives CDR1 SGHDT, CDR2 YYEEEE. This CDR3 region has 15 residues. Trimming removed 0 bases at V and 4 bases at J, with 11 bases between.